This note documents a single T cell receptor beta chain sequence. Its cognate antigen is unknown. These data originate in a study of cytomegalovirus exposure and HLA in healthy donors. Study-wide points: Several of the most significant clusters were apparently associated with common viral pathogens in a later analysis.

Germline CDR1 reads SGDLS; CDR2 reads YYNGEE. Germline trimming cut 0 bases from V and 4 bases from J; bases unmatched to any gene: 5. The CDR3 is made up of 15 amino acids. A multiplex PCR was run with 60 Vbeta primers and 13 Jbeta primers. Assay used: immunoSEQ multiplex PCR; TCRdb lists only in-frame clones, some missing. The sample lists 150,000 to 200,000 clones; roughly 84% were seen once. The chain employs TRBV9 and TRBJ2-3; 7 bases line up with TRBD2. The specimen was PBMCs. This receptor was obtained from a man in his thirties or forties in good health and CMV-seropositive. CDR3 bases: TGTGCCAGCAGCGTAGAGGGAGGGCCTTCAGATACGCAGTATTTT. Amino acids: CASSVEGGPSDTQYF.